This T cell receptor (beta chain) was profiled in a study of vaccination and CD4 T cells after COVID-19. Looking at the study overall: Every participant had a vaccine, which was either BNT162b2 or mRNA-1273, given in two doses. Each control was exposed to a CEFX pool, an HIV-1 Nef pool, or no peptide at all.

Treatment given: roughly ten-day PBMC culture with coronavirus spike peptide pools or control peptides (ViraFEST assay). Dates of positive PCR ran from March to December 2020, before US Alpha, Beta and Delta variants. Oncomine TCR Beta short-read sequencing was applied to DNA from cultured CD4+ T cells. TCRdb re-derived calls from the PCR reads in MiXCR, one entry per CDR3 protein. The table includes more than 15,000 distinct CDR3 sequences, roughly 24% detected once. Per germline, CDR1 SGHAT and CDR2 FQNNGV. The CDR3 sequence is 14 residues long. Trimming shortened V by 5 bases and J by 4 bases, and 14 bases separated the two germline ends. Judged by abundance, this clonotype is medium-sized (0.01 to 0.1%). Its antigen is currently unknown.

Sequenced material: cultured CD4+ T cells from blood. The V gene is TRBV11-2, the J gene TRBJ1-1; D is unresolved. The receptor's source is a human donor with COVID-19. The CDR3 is CASSPTLGLTEAFF. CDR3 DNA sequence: TGTGCCAGCAGCCCTACCCTTGGGCTCACTGAAGCTTTCTTT.